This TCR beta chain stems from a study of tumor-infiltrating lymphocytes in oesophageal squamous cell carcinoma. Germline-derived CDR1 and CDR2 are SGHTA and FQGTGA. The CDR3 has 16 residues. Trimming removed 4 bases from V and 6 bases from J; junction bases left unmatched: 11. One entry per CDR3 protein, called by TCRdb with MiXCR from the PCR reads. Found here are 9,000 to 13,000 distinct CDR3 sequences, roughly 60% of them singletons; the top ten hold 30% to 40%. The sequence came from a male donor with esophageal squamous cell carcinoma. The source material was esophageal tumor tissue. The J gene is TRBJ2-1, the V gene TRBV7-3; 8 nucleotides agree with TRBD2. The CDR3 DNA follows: TGTGCCAGCAGCTCCCCGGGGCTAGCGGGCGCCAATGAGCAGTTCTTC. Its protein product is CASSSPGLAGANEQFF.